This is a list of T cell receptor beta chains from one sample in a study of CXCR3-negative and CXCR3-positive naive CD8 T cells. TCRdb re-analyzed the 5' RACE reads; it lists each CDR3 protein once, without DNA. The sample has about 150,000 distinct CDR3 sequences. Sequencing was done on a sample of naive CXCR3+ CD8+ T cells from blood. The receptors here all came from a human donor in good health. Some clones in this sample may be carry-over from other donors' samples. Each CDR3 is given with its conserved first and last residue. The order of the fields is J gene, V gene, CDR3 protein.

TRBJ2-3	TRBV7-2	CASSLTRAPGDTQYF
TRBJ1-2	TRBV5-1	CASSLEAGSINFYGYTF
TRBJ2-5	TRBV11-2	CASSLEFGGQETQYF
TRBJ2-1	TRBV19	CASSLGARSEQFF
TRBJ1-2	TRBV15	CATSTDRGPYGYTF
TRBJ2-3	TRBV7-9	CASSFTPRTSTDTQYF
TRBJ2-2	TRBV5-1	CASSLERAGQLFF
TRBJ2-3	TRBV7-9	CASSPPPQRDTDTQYF
TRBJ2-1	TRBV19	CATSRTDEQFF
TRBJ2-3	TRBV28	CASSLYQGTDTQYF
TRBJ2-1	TRBV29-1	CSDASPSGNNEQFF
TRBJ2-1	TRBV6-2/TRBV6-3	CASSSSRWGSYNEQFF